A selection of T cell receptor beta chains follows, all from one sample in a study of blood T cell repertoires in COVID-19. Sequenced by immunoSEQ multiplex PCR; TCRdb stores in-frame clones only, minus some. The top ten clones hold more than 7.5% of a sample with approximately 180,000 clones, 82% of them seen once. The sequencing input was peripheral blood. The source is a woman between 70 and 85 years old with acute or convalescent COVID-19. CDR3s include the opening cysteine and the closing phenylalanine or tryptophan. D genes are given only for firm matches. Some rows mark clone size as missing; the rest say once, few, many or name a class of expanded clone.

CDR3aa: CASRGGGVSSYEQYF
CDR3nt: TGTGCCAGCAGAGGGGGGGGCGTTAGCTCCTACGAGCAGTACTTC
abundance: NA
v_gene: TRBV21-1
d_gene: NA
j_gene: TRBJ2-7

CDR3aa: CASMLRSNTEAFF
CDR3nt: TGTGCCAGCATGCTGAGGAGTAACACTGAAGCTTTCTTT
abundance: NA
v_gene: TRBV7-8
d_gene: NA
j_gene: TRBJ1-1

CDR3aa: CASRSPTLQGPPPNSPLHF
CDR3nt: TGTGCCAGCAGGAGCCCCACACTACAGGGGCCCCCGCCCAATTCACCCCTCCACTTT
abundance: few
v_gene: TRBV2
d_gene: TRBD1
j_gene: TRBJ1-6

CDR3aa: CASSVEGSGGVGLDEQFF
CDR3nt: TGTGCCAGCAGCGTAGAGGGTAGCGGGGGGGTTGGTCTGGATGAGCAGTTCTTC
abundance: NA
v_gene: TRBV9
d_gene: TRBD2
j_gene: TRBJ2-1

CDR3aa: CASSRTYGGGLTDTQYF
CDR3nt: TGCGCCAGCAGCCGGACCTACGGCGGGGGGCTGACAGATACGCAGTATTTT
abundance: NA
v_gene: TRBV4-3
d_gene: TRBD2
j_gene: TRBJ2-3

CDR3aa: CASGRASTDTQYF
CDR3nt: TGTGCCAGTGGGCGGGCTAGCACAGATACGCAGTATTTT
abundance: NA
v_gene: TRBV7-2
d_gene: NA
j_gene: TRBJ2-3

CDR3aa: CASSLLGLAGPLDEQFF
CDR3nt: TGTGCCAGCAGCCTTCTAGGGCTAGCGGGTCCATTGGATGAGCAGTTCTTC
abundance: once
v_gene: TRBV5-6
d_gene: TRBD2
j_gene: TRBJ2-1

CDR3aa: CASSIGQGEGNYGYTF
CDR3nt: TGTGCCAGTAGTATAGGACAGGGAGAAGGAAACTATGGCTACACCTTC
abundance: once
v_gene: TRBV19
d_gene: TRBD1
j_gene: TRBJ1-2

CDR3aa: CASSQDGSINQPQHF
CDR3nt: TGCGCCAGCAGCCAAGATGGGAGCATTAATCAGCCCCAGCATTTT
abundance: NA
v_gene: TRBV4-1
d_gene: NA
j_gene: TRBJ1-5

CDR3aa: CASSPGWGTSGNYEQYF
CDR3nt: TGCGCCAGCAGCCCAGGCTGGGGGACTAGCGGAAACTACGAGCAGTACTTC
abundance: NA
v_gene: TRBV10-2
d_gene: TRBD2
j_gene: TRBJ2-7

CDR3aa: CASGLAGENEQFF
CDR3nt: TGTGCCAGTGGACTAGCGGGGGAGAATGAGCAGTTCTTC
abundance: NA
v_gene: TRBV10-3
d_gene: TRBD2
j_gene: TRBJ2-1

CDR3aa: CASSKEEDRAGSRKPQHF
CDR3nt: TGTGCCAGCAGCAAAGAGGAGGACAGGGCCGGAAGTAGAAAGCCCCAGCATTTT
abundance: NA
v_gene: TRBV21-1
d_gene: NA
j_gene: TRBJ1-5

CDR3aa: CASSWDSGQPQHF
CDR3nt: TGTGCCAGCAGTTGGGACTCGGGGCAGCCCCAGCATTTT
abundance: NA
v_gene: TRBV6-2/TRBV6-3
d_gene: NA
j_gene: TRBJ1-5

CDR3aa: CASSKDSMRHNEQFF
CDR3nt: TGTGCCAGCAGCAAAGACAGTATGAGACACAATGAGCAGTTCTTC
abundance: once
v_gene: TRBV7-3
d_gene: NA
j_gene: TRBJ2-1

CDR3aa: CASSPGMATAPYGYTF
CDR3nt: TGTGCCAGCAGTCCGGGGATGGCCACCGCCCCCTATGGCTACACCTTC
abundance: NA
v_gene: TRBV7-9
d_gene: NA
j_gene: TRBJ1-2

CDR3aa: CASSQDQGINSPLHF
CDR3nt: TGTGCCAGCAGCCAAGATCAGGGGATCAATTCACCCCTCCACTTT
abundance: NA
v_gene: TRBV3-1/TRBV3-2
d_gene: NA
j_gene: TRBJ1-6

CDR3aa: CASSSRPGTDSYGYTF
CDR3nt: TGTGCCAGCAGCTCACGTCCCGGGACGGACAGCTATGGCTACACCTTC
abundance: NA
v_gene: TRBV7-8
d_gene: NA
j_gene: TRBJ1-2

CDR3aa: CASSFGDQGNSPLHF
CDR3nt: TGTGCCAGCAGCTTTGGGGACCAGGGGAATTCACCCCTCCACTTT
abundance: once
v_gene: TRBV7-8
d_gene: NA
j_gene: TRBJ1-6

CDR3aa: CASRQPGTEAFF
CDR3nt: TGTGCCAGCAGACAACCGGGCACTGAAGCTTTCTTT
abundance: few
v_gene: TRBV6-5
d_gene: NA
j_gene: TRBJ1-1

CDR3aa: CASSLAPGDYGYTF
CDR3nt: TGTGCCAGCAGCTTAGCCCCCGGGGATTATGGCTACACCTTC
abundance: few
v_gene: TRBV7-2
d_gene: NA
j_gene: TRBJ1-2

CDR3aa: CASSTGQGANYEQYF
CDR3nt: TGTGCCAGCAGCACGGGACAGGGGGCTAACTACGAGCAGTACTTC
abundance: NA
v_gene: TRBV7-9
d_gene: TRBD1
j_gene: TRBJ2-7

CDR3aa: CASSRQGIEKLFF
CDR3nt: TGTGCCAGCAGTAGGCAGGGTATTGAAAAACTGTTTTTT
abundance: NA
v_gene: TRBV25-1
d_gene: NA
j_gene: TRBJ1-4

CDR3aa: CASSSRLAGQDTQYF
CDR3nt: TGTGCCAGCAGCTCCCGACTAGCGGGTCAAGATACGCAGTATTTT
abundance: NA
v_gene: TRBV7-2
d_gene: TRBD2
j_gene: TRBJ2-3

CDR3aa: CASSDGQAYEQYF
CDR3nt: TGCGCCAGCAGCGACGGACAGGCCTACGAGCAGTACTTC
abundance: NA
v_gene: TRBV5-1
d_gene: TRBD1
j_gene: TRBJ2-7

CDR3aa: CASSIGARGRTNYGYTF
CDR3nt: TGTGCCAGTAGTATTGGCGCCAGGGGGCGGACTAACTATGGCTACACCTTC
abundance: NA
v_gene: TRBV19
d_gene: TRBD1
j_gene: TRBJ1-2

CDR3aa: CASSWGHTMNTEAFF
CDR3nt: TGTGCCAGCAGCTGGGGACACACCATGAACACTGAAGCTTTCTTT
abundance: NA
v_gene: TRBV5-6
d_gene: NA
j_gene: TRBJ1-1

CDR3aa: CASSLESRGDTIYF
CDR3nt: TGCGCCAGCAGCCTAGAGAGCAGGGGAGACACCATATATTTT
abundance: once
v_gene: TRBV5-1
d_gene: NA
j_gene: TRBJ1-3

CDR3aa: CASSIADSYEQYF
CDR3nt: TGTGCCAGTAGTATAGCGGACAGCTACGAGCAGTACTTC
abundance: NA
v_gene: TRBV19
d_gene: NA
j_gene: TRBJ2-7

CDR3aa: CASSRSGRAWEQFF
CDR3nt: TGTGCCAGCAGTCGTAGCGGGAGGGCCTGGGAGCAGTTCTTC
abundance: NA
v_gene: TRBV27
d_gene: TRBD2
j_gene: TRBJ2-1

CDR3aa: CASSRTGTGTEQYF
CDR3nt: TGTGCCAGCAGCAGAACCGGGACAGGGACCGAGCAGTACTTC
abundance: NA
v_gene: TRBV5-6
d_gene: TRBD1
j_gene: TRBJ2-7

CDR3aa: CASTSAQRGKNIQYF
CDR3nt: TGTGCCAGCACCTCCGCCCAGCGGGGAAAAAACATTCAGTACTTC
abundance: NA
v_gene: TRBV7-2
d_gene: TRBD2
j_gene: TRBJ2-4

CDR3aa: CASSFPGTNYNEQFF
CDR3nt: TGTGCCAGCAGCTTCCCCGGGACTAACTACAATGAGCAGTTCTTC
abundance: NA
v_gene: TRBV5-4
d_gene: TRBD2
j_gene: TRBJ2-1

CDR3aa: CASSQERGNEQFF
CDR3nt: TGTGCCAGCAGCCAAGAAAGAGGAAATGAGCAGTTCTTC
abundance: NA
v_gene: TRBV4-2
d_gene: NA
j_gene: TRBJ2-1

CDR3aa: CASSLAGGAGANVLTF
CDR3nt: TGCGCCAGCAGCTTGGCCGGAGGAGCTGGGGCCAACGTCCTGACTTTC
abundance: once
v_gene: TRBV5-1
d_gene: NA
j_gene: TRBJ2-6

CDR3aa: CASSLEGGSTDTQYF
CDR3nt: TGCGCCAGCAGCTTGGAGGGGGGGAGCACAGATACGCAGTATTTT
abundance: once
v_gene: TRBV5-1
d_gene: NA
j_gene: TRBJ2-3

CDR3aa: CASSPLGPTTNTGELFF
CDR3nt: TGCGCCAGCAGCCCTCTGGGCCCTACCACGAACACCGGGGAGCTGTTTTTT
abundance: NA
v_gene: TRBV4-3
d_gene: NA
j_gene: TRBJ2-2

CDR3aa: CASSRQRDNYGYTF
CDR3nt: TGTGCCAGCAGCAGACAGCGGGATAACTATGGCTACACCTTC
abundance: NA
v_gene: TRBV2
d_gene: NA
j_gene: TRBJ1-2

CDR3aa: CASTWDTQETQYF
CDR3nt: TGTGCCAGCACATGGGACACCCAAGAGACCCAGTACTTC
abundance: once
v_gene: TRBV5-5
d_gene: NA
j_gene: TRBJ2-5

CDR3aa: CASSQGLIQETQYF
CDR3nt: TGTGCCAGCAGCCAGGGCCTAATCCAAGAGACCCAGTACTTC
abundance: NA
v_gene: TRBV3-1/TRBV3-2
d_gene: NA
j_gene: TRBJ2-5

CDR3aa: CASSLALRTGGFEKLFF
CDR3nt: TGTGCCAGCAGCTTAGCTCTCAGGACAGGGGGTTTTGAAAAACTGTTTTTT
abundance: once
v_gene: TRBV7-2
d_gene: TRBD1
j_gene: TRBJ1-4

CDR3aa: CASSSSGTSGRSPYNEQFF
CDR3nt: NA
abundance: NA
v_gene: TRBV6-2/TRBV6-3
d_gene: NA
j_gene: TRBJ2-1

CDR3aa: CASSEMASGKPYNEQFF
CDR3nt: TGCGCCAGCAGTGAGATGGCTAGCGGGAAGCCCTACAATGAGCAGTTCTTC
abundance: NA
v_gene: TRBV10-2
d_gene: TRBD2
j_gene: TRBJ2-1

CDR3aa: CAISERAGAGTGELFF
CDR3nt: TGTGCCATCAGTGAAAGAGCGGGGGCGGGGACCGGGGAGCTGTTTTTT
abundance: NA
v_gene: TRBV10-3
d_gene: TRBD2
j_gene: TRBJ2-2

CDR3aa: CASSWTGGFDTEAFF
CDR3nt: TGTGCCAGCAGCTGGACAGGGGGCTTTGACACTGAAGCTTTCTTT
abundance: NA
v_gene: TRBV7-9
d_gene: TRBD1
j_gene: TRBJ1-1

CDR3aa: CASSPGDRMNTEAFF
CDR3nt: TGTGCCAGCAGCCCCGGAGATCGCATGAACACTGAAGCTTTCTTT
abundance: once
v_gene: TRBV3-1/TRBV3-2
d_gene: NA
j_gene: TRBJ1-1

CDR3aa: CASSFQYSNQPQHF
CDR3nt: TGTGCCAGCAGCTTCCAGTATAGCAATCAGCCCCAGCATTTT
abundance: few
v_gene: TRBV7-9
d_gene: NA
j_gene: TRBJ1-5

CDR3aa: CAWSVQGRSSYNEQFF
CDR3nt: TGTGCCTGGAGTGTACAAGGGAGGAGCTCCTACAATGAGCAGTTCTTC
abundance: NA
v_gene: TRBV30
d_gene: NA
j_gene: TRBJ2-1

CDR3aa: CASSPSSTGELFF
CDR3nt: TGTGCCAGCAGCCCTAGTTCCACCGGGGAGCTGTTTTTT
abundance: NA
v_gene: TRBV11-3
d_gene: NA
j_gene: TRBJ2-2

CDR3aa: CASSLSTITDTQYF
CDR3nt: TGTGCCAGCAGCTTAAGCACGATCACAGATACGCAGTATTTT
abundance: NA
v_gene: TRBV7-9
d_gene: NA
j_gene: TRBJ2-3

CDR3aa: CASSLWSYYGYTF
CDR3nt: TGTGCCAGCAGCTTATGGAGTTACTATGGCTACACCTTC
abundance: NA
v_gene: TRBV7-9
d_gene: NA
j_gene: TRBJ1-2

CDR3aa: CASSPGGFSSYEQYF
CDR3nt: TGTGCCAGCAGCCCGGGGGGGTTTAGCTCCTACGAGCAGTACTTC
abundance: NA
v_gene: TRBV7-9
d_gene: TRBD2
j_gene: TRBJ2-7

CDR3aa: CASSQGLAGVGDTQYF
CDR3nt: TGCGCCAGCAGCCAGGGACTAGCGGGAGTAGGGGATACGCAGTATTTT
abundance: NA
v_gene: TRBV5-1
d_gene: TRBD2
j_gene: TRBJ2-3

CDR3aa: CASFGGRTTDTQYF
CDR3nt: TGTGCCAGCTTTGGCGGGAGGACTACAGATACGCAGTATTTT
abundance: once
v_gene: TRBV28
d_gene: TRBD2
j_gene: TRBJ2-3